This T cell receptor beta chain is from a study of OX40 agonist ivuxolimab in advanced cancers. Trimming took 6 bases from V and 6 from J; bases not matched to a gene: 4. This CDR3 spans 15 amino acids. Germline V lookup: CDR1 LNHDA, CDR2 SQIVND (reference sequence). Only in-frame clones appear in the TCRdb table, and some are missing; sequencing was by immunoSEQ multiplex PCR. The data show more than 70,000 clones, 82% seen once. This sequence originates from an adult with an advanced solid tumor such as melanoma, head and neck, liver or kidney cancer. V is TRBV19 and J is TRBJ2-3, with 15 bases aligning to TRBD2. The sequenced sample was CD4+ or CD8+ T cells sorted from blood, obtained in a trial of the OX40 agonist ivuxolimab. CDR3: CASRTGLAGGDTQYF. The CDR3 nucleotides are TGTGCCAGTAGGACCGGACTAGCGGGAGGGGATACGCAGTATTTT. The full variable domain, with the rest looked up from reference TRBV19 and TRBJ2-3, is DGGITQSPKYLFRKEGQNVTLSCEQNLNHDAMYWYRQDPGQGLRLIYYSQIVNDFQKGDIAEGYSVSREKKESFPLTVTSAQKNPTAFYLCASRTGLAGGDTQYFGPGTRLTVL.